The 32 T cell receptor beta chains below come from one sample, sequenced in a study of Ad26.COV2.S vaccination and SARS-CoV-2 variants. Treatment: roughly 19 received Ad26.COV2.S at low or high dose, single or two shots; several received placebo; per-sample allocation not given. Sampling occurred on day 63 after the first vaccine or placebo injection. Using immunoSEQ multiplex PCR, the repertoire was profiled, and TCRdb retains in-frame clones only, with some absent. The sample records a few hundred thousand clones, approximately 91% being singletons. Specimen: peripheral blood, collected in a trial of Ad26.COV2.S vaccine versus placebo. The receptor set was obtained from a person between 18 and 65 years old who received the Ad26.COV2.S COVID-19 vaccine or a placebo.

The chain combines TRBV18 with TRBJ2-3; TRBD2 might be the D (5 bases). Germline V gene lookup returns CDR1 KGHSH and CDR2 LQKENI. V shed 0 bases and J shed 0 bases, with 10 bases lying between them. The CDR3 extends over 16 amino acids. CDR3 region: CASSPPLAASTDTQYF. The CDR3 DNA is TGTGCCAGCTCACCACCGCTAGCAGCTAGCACAGATACGCAGTATTTT.

The chain carries TRBV11-2 and TRBJ2-3, with no clear D. The germline V gene encodes CDR1 SGHAT and CDR2 FQNNGV. V lost 5 bases, J lost 6 bases, and 9 bases lay in between. The CDR3 is 12 residues long. The CDR3 coding sequence is TGTGCCAGCAGCCTGGGATCCGATACGCAGTATTTT. Protein: CASSLGSDTQYF.

CDR3 residues: CASSSDGYTF. CDR3 DNA: TGTGCCAGTAGTTCGGATGGCTACACCTTC. This chain connects TRBV19 to TRBJ1-2, with D hard to call. Per the germline V gene, CDR1 is LNHDA and CDR2 is SQIVND (reference sequence). The length of the CDR3 is 10 residues. With 5 bases removed from V and 6 bases from J, the gap between germline ends came to 4 bases.

This clone came up once. The genes are TRBV6-1 and TRBJ1-2; D call uncertain. The CDR3 loop spans 12 amino acids. The V gene lost 3 bases and the J gene lost 8 bases, with 10 bases spanning the gap. Looked up from germline, CDR1 is MNHNS and CDR2 is SASEGT. The CDR3 sequence is CASSDRAGGYTF. CDR3 nucleotides: TGTGCCAGCAGTGACAGAGCTGGAGGCTACACCTTC.

This chain joins TRBV9 and TRBJ1-6, with no clear D. This CDR3 has 15 residues. Germline V gives CDR1 SGDLS, CDR2 YYNGEE. V lost 3 bases to trimming and J lost 5 bases, with 12 bases between them. Written as DNA, the CDR3 is TGTGCCAGCAGCGGGGCCGGGCAGAATAATTCACCCCTCCACTTT. This gives the protein CASSGAGQNNSPLHF.

This rearrangement joins TRBV7-2 to TRBJ2-2; D is uncertain. The V end was cut by 5 bases, the J end by 0 bases, with 13 bases between. The CDR3 runs 16 residues. The V gene's germline CDR1 is SGHTA and CDR2 FQGNSA. CDR3 amino acids: CASSRSGPANTGELFF. The CDR3 region has the DNA TGTGCCAGCAGCCGTTCTGGGCCTGCGAACACCGGGGAGCTGTTTTTT.

Written as DNA, the CDR3 is TGTGCCACCAGTGTGTATGGTGGGACAGGGATTCATGAGCAGTTCTTC. Its translation is CATSVYGGTGIHEQFF. The J gene is TRBJ2-1, the V gene TRBV24-1; 9 bases map to TRBD1. CDR1 and CDR2 (germline): KGHDR, SFDVKD. The CDR3 is 16 residues long. With V trimmed by 5 bases and J by 8 bases, 12 bases remained unmatched.

J is TRBJ2-5 and V is TRBV5-8; D call uncertain. The CDR3 contains 14 residues. V was trimmed by 0 bases and J by 2 bases, leaving 8 bases between them. Germline V CDR1 and CDR2: SGHTS, YDEGEE. Here the CDR3 reads CASSLGSVQETQYF. The DNA of the CDR3 is TGTGCCAGCAGCTTGGGTTCTGTACAAGAGACCCAGTACTTC.

The chain couples TRBV18 to TRBJ2-7, with D perhaps matching TRBD1 or TRBD2 (6 bases each). The V gene's germline CDR1 is KGHSH and CDR2 LQKENI. The CDR3 is made up of 15 amino acids. The V gene lost 3 bases and the J gene lost 7 bases, with 19 bases spanning the gap. CDR3 protein: CASSPTGGGIGEQYF. The CDR3 DNA follows: TGTGCCAGCTCACCGACTGGGGGCGGGATCGGGGAGCAGTACTTC.

The chain combines TRBV25-1 with TRBJ1-3; D call uncertain. Germline CDR1 is MGHDK and CDR2 is SYGVNS. V dropped 2 bases and J dropped 2 bases, with 10 bases sitting between them. The CDR3 spans 15 residues. The CDR3 loop reads CASSEGSGAGNTIYF. CDR3 coding DNA: TGTGCCAGCAGTGAAGGAAGCGGGGCTGGAAACACCATATATTTT.

The chain couples TRBV18 to TRBJ1-3, with TRBD1 as a possible D gene (5 bases). Germline CDR1 is KGHSH and CDR2 is LQKENI. The CDR3 runs 19 residues. Trimming took off 6 bases at V and 0 bases at J, with 24 bases between the two ends. This CDR3 reads CASSRIRTGTEYSGNTIYF. In nucleotides, the CDR3 is TGTGCCAGCTCTCGCATCCGAACCGGGACGGAGTACTCTGGAAACACCATATATTTT.

The gene calls are TRBV5-4 and TRBJ1-2; 10 positions match TRBD1. The V and J ends lost 4 bases and 4 bases, in that order; junction bases with no gene match: 7. In germline, CDR1 is SGHNT, CDR2 YYREEE (reference sequence). This CDR3 is built from 15 residues. Written as DNA, the CDR3 is TGTGCCAGCAGCATTGACAGGGGGCCGGGCTATGGCTACACCTTC. Its protein is CASSIDRGPGYGYTF. Looking up the rest from reference TRBV5-4 and TRBJ1-2 gives the full variable domain: ETGVTQSPTHLIKTRGQQVTLRCSSQSGHNTVSWYQQALGQGPQFIFQYYREEENGRGNFPPRFSGLQFPNYSSELNVNALELDDSALYLCASSIDRGPGYGYTFGSGTRLTVV.

This clone came up a few times. This chain connects TRBV25-1 to TRBJ2-1; D unresolved. The ends were cut back, 7 bases at V and 0 bases at J, with 16 bases in the middle. Germline V gene lookup returns CDR1 MGHDK and CDR2 SYGVNS. The CDR3 runs to 16 residues. The CDR3 sequence is CASTKTLVSSYNEQFF. The CDR3, as DNA: TGTGCCAGCACCAAAACGCTGGTCAGCTCCTACAATGAGCAGTTCTTC.

The chain couples TRBV19 to TRBJ1-2; D gene uncertain. The germline gives CDR1 LNHDA, CDR2 SQIVND (reference sequence). V lost 1 base to trimming and J lost 2 bases, with 11 bases between them. This CDR3 comprises 15 residues. The chain's CDR3 is CASSIGAGNNYGYTF. The CDR3 DNA reads as TGTGCCAGTAGTATAGGGGCCGGTAACAACTATGGCTACACCTTC.

The J gene is TRBJ2-1, the V gene TRBV5-4, with 7 bases lining up with TRBD1. After removal of 3 bases from V and 9 bases from J, the junction contained 6 bases not matched to a gene. There are 13 residues in the CDR3. Germline V gene lookup returns CDR1 SGHNT and CDR2 YYREEE (reference sequence). The CDR3 reads CASSSIGGTEQFF. The CDR3, as DNA: TGTGCCAGCAGCTCCATAGGGGGCACTGAGCAGTTCTTC.

The chain couples TRBV18 to TRBJ2-3, with no clear D. V lost 6 bases and J lost 2, with 12 bases in between. CDR3 length: 14 amino acids. Germline V gene sequence: CDR1 KGHSH, CDR2 LQKENI. The CDR3 DNA reads TGTGCCAGCTCGCAATCCTCACCCACAGATACGCAGTATTTT. Its protein is CASSQSSPTDTQYF.

The chain joins TRBV30 to TRBJ2-7; 9 positions agree with TRBD1. This CDR3 comprises 13 residues. V gave up 4 bases and J gave up 2 bases; unmatched junction bases: 3. Germline lookup yields CDR1 GTSNPN and CDR2 SVGIG (reference sequence). CDR3 DNA: TGTGCCTGGACCGGGGACAGGGCCTACGAGCAGTACTTC. It specifies CAWTGDRAYEQYF. Full variable domain (outside the CDR3, taken from reference TRBV30 and TRBJ2-7): SQTIHQWPATLVQPVGSPLSLECTVEGTSNPNLYWYRQAAGRGLQLLFYSVGIGQISSEVPQNLSASRPQDRQFILSSKKLLLSDSGFYLCAWTGDRAYEQYFGPGTRLTVT.

The chain couples TRBV27 to TRBJ1-6, with a tentative D call TRBD1 (6 bases). Deletions cut 6 bases from V and 9 bases from J, with 18 bases between. The CDR3 contains 15 residues. Germline V gene lookup returns CDR1 MNHEY and CDR2 SMNVEV (reference sequence). The CDR3 DNA is TGTGCCAGCAGAAGGGGGACCGAGAGGTCTTCACCCCTCCACTTT. Translating gives CASRRGTERSSPLHF.

The chain recombines TRBV27 with TRBJ2-5; D might be TRBD2 (5 bases). Germline V lookup: CDR1 MNHEY, CDR2 SMNVEV (reference sequence). The CDR3 is 14 residues long. Trimming shortened V by 8 bases and J by 2 bases, and 15 bases separated the two germline ends. The CDR3 loop is CASGSPREQETQYF. CDR3 DNA: TGTGCCAGCGGGAGTCCCCGGGAACAAGAGACCCAGTACTTC.

The CDR3 DNA is TGTGCCAGCAGCTTAGATCCGTCCTATGGCTACACCTTC. Translation: CASSLDPSYGYTF. The chain carries TRBV7-6 and TRBJ1-2; no firm D call. The germline V gene has CDR1 SGHVS and CDR2 FNYEAQ. The CDR3 loop spans 13 amino acids. The V end was cut by 1 base, the J end by 4 bases, with 7 bases between.

The chain uses TRBV11-3 and TRBJ1-1, with D tentatively TRBD1 (6 bases). The CDR3 contains 16 residues. V dropped 2 bases and J dropped 4 bases, with 17 bases sitting between them. From germline, CDR1 is SGHNT and CDR2 YENEEA. The CDR3 is CASSLYGGQGFTEAFF. DNA of the CDR3: TGTGCCAGCAGCTTATACGGGGGGCAGGGTTTCACTGAAGCTTTCTTT.

The chain uses TRBV30 and TRBJ2-3, with 13 bases identical to TRBD2. Germline values: CDR1 GTSNPN, CDR2 SVGIG (reference sequence). The CDR3 loop spans 14 amino acids. Trimming at V came to 2 bases and at J to 8 bases, leaving 4 bases not matched to a gene. The CDR3: CAWSKTSGGGTQYF. CDR3 nucleotide sequence: TGTGCCTGGAGTAAAACTAGCGGGGGGGGTACGCAGTATTTT.

The chain carries TRBV9 and TRBJ1-1; D may be TRBD1 (6 bases). The CDR3 has 12 residues. V dropped 2 bases and J dropped 8 bases, with 10 bases sitting between them. Germline V lookup: CDR1 SGDLS, CDR2 YYNGEE. CDR3 protein: CASSVGGAEAFF. The DNA of the CDR3 is TGTGCCAGCAGCGTTGGGGGGGCAGAAGCTTTCTTT.

This chain uses TRBV5-1 with TRBJ1-2; D might be TRBD1 (6 bases). The CDR3 has 13 amino acids. From germline, CDR1 is SGHRS and CDR2 YFSETQ. V gave up 4 bases and J gave up 11 bases, with 18 bases separating them. The CDR3 here is CASSPGTTDAYTF. In nucleotides, the CDR3 is TGCGCCAGCAGCCCTGGGACAACCGATGCATACACCTTC.

J is TRBJ1-2 and V is TRBV28, with D unresolved. The CDR3 has 16 amino acids. V was pared by 9 bases and J by 4 bases, with 24 bases between. The germline V gene encodes CDR1 MDHEN and CDR2 SYDVKM. The CDR3 spells CASTDPIGPNLYGYTF. The CDR3 nucleotides are TGTGCCAGTACCGACCCGATTGGGCCAAACCTCTATGGCTACACCTTC.

The CDR3 reads CASRGGVQPQHF. The CDR3 DNA reads as TGTGCCAGCAGGGGGGGAGTTCAGCCCCAGCATTTT. This sequence joins TRBV28 and TRBJ1-5; D might be TRBD1 (5 bases). V lost 6 bases and J lost 6, with 9 bases in between. The CDR3 has 12 residues. The germline V gene has CDR1 MDHEN and CDR2 SYDVKM.

This chain connects TRBV6-5 to TRBJ2-5, with 8 bases matching TRBD2. Germline CDR1 and CDR2: MNHEY and SVGAGI. The V and J ends lost 4 bases and 5 bases, in that order; junction bases with no gene match: 6. CDR3 size: 14 residues. CDR3 region: CASSSPGGEETQYF. CDR3 DNA: TGTGCCAGCAGTTCCCCGGGGGGGGAGGAGACCCAGTACTTC.

The chain has TRBV28 and TRBJ1-6, with 7 nucleotides matching TRBD1. J was trimmed by 10 bases and V by 3 bases; bases with no gene match: 0. There are 12 residues in the CDR3. CDR1 MDHEN and CDR2 SYDVKM come from the germline V gene. DNA of the CDR3: TGTGCCAGCAGTTTGGGACAGTCACCCCTCCACTTT. Amino acids: CASSLGQSPLHF.

The V and J genes are TRBV7-8 and TRBJ1-1; D remains ambiguous. The length of the CDR3 is 15 residues. Per germline, CDR1 SGHVS and CDR2 FQNEAQ. V was pared by 1 base and J by 1 base, with 10 bases between. Here the CDR3 DNA reads TGTGCCAGCAGCTTAGGGCGCAGGACGAACACTGAAGCTTTCTTT. Translated: CASSLGRRTNTEAFF.

This clone was seen once. The genes are TRBV29-1 and TRBJ2-1; 10 bases match TRBD2. This CDR3 is built from 13 residues. Losses at the gene ends were 8 bases for V and 4 bases for J; bases not matched to a gene: 5. Germline assignment: CDR1 SQVTM and CDR2 ANQGSEA. The CDR3 sequence: CSTLAGGYNEQFF. Here the CDR3 DNA reads TGCAGCACTTTAGCGGGAGGATACAATGAGCAGTTCTTC.

The table lists this clone with a count of one. This chain connects TRBV28 to TRBJ1-2, with D possibly matching TRBD1 (5 bases). The length of the CDR3 is 15 residues. In germline, CDR1 is MDHEN, CDR2 SYDVKM. Trimming removed 6 bases at V and 6 bases at J, with 20 bases between. The CDR3 DNA reads as TGTGCCAGCAGCACCCCCAGCGAGGGGAGGAATGGCTACACCTTC. Its protein is CASSTPSEGRNGYTF.

V usage is TRBV15 and J usage is TRBJ2-1; tentatively, D is TRBD1 (5 bases). The CDR3 loop spans 17 amino acids. The V and J ends lost 3 bases and 5 bases respectively, with 20 bases between them. Germline CDR1 is LNHNV and CDR2 is YYDKDF (reference sequence). CDR3 region: CATSRGHPTQKDNEQFF. DNA for the CDR3: TGTGCCACCAGCAGGGGGCACCCAACCCAGAAAGACAATGAGCAGTTCTTC.